The entry below describes one TCR beta chain. The antigen remains unidentified. No conserved phenylalanine or tryptophan ends this CDR3, so it is likely a read error. Because the CDR3's place on the DNA is in doubt, the DNA is left out and the CDR3 is given as listed by TCRdb. Three rounds of nested PCR, following a modified ARM-PCR protocol, produced the TCRbeta library. Each CDR3 protein gets one entry after TCRdb re-called the multiplex PCR reads with MiXCR. Here the sample spans around 39,000 distinct CDR3 sequences, approximately 57% being singletons. The CDR3 is 13 amino acids in total, end residues counted. CDR1 and CDR2 from the germline V gene are SGHAT and FQDESV (reference sequence). This sample was included in a study of tumor and adjacent non-tumor tissue in lung cancer. About the research overall: Patients comprised 12 adenocarcinoma, 2 squamous cell carcinoma and 1 small cell lung cancer. Aged roughly 30 to 76 years, patients included nine to eleven men and roughly 5 women with stage I to III disease. Each sample yielded 4 million to 4.5 million productive TCRbeta reads on average.

No cell sorting was done before RNA was extracted from the tissue. This non-tumor lung sample came from over 3 cm beyond the tumor edge. Findings and caveats of the study: Tumor repertoires had a smaller top 100 clone share than normal lung.

V gene TRBV11-1 combines with J gene TRBJ1-1; the table's TRBD1 call for D was not verified on the DNA. The sample comprised distant non-tumor lung tissue. The TCR originated in a man aged 50-59 years with non-small cell lung cancer. The CDR3 sequence is CASSPGIGDEALL.